These T cell receptor beta chains were read from a single sample in a study of blood T cell repertoires in COVID-19. Sequenced by immunoSEQ multiplex PCR; TCRdb stores in-frame clones only, minus some. This table holds some 22,000 clones, roughly 91% found once. Sequencing used peripheral blood. These receptors all stem from a man between 65 and 79 years old with COVID-19, enrolled during active disease. Each CDR3 is given with its conserved first and last residue. The order of the fields is V gene, D gene, clone size, J gene, CDR3 DNA, CDR3 protein. The D gene is left open where the match is weak. Only some rows state a clone size, as once, few, many or a class for expanded clones.

V gene: TRBV4-1; D gene: .; clone size: .; J gene: TRBJ1-1; CDR3 DNA: TGCGCCAGCAGCCAAGCCCTCCCACAGGGAATGAACACTGAAGCTTTCTTT; CDR3 protein: CASSQALPQGMNTEAFF
V gene: TRBV7-2; D gene: .; clone size: .; J gene: TRBJ2-5; CDR3 DNA: TGTGCCAGCAGCGAAAACAGGGAGCAAGAGACCCAGTACTTC; CDR3 protein: CASSENREQETQYF
V gene: TRBV18; D gene: TRBD1; clone size: .; J gene: TRBJ2-4; CDR3 DNA: TGTGCCAGCTCACCGACCCGACAGGGAATTCGGAACATTCAGTACTTC; CDR3 protein: CASSPTRQGIRNIQYF
V gene: TRBV4-1; D gene: TRBD2; clone size: .; J gene: TRBJ2-3; CDR3 DNA: TGCGCCAGCAGCCAAGAGGGAGGGATGAGAACAGATACGCAGTATTTT; CDR3 protein: CASSQEGGMRTDTQYF
V gene: TRBV5-1; D gene: .; clone size: .; J gene: TRBJ2-7; CDR3 DNA: TGCGCCAGCAGCTGGGGAGGGGGTTACGAGCAGTACTTC; CDR3 protein: CASSWGGGYEQYF
V gene: TRBV6-2/TRBV6-3; D gene: .; clone size: .; J gene: TRBJ2-7; CDR3 DNA: TGTGCCAGCAGCCTAGGGGTCGCCGAGCAGTACTTC; CDR3 protein: CASSLGVAEQYF
V gene: TRBV6-5; D gene: .; clone size: .; J gene: TRBJ1-1; CDR3 DNA: TGTGCCAGCAGTTCAGTCTCGCTGATGAACACTGAAGCTTTCTTT; CDR3 protein: CASSSVSLMNTEAFF
V gene: TRBV27; D gene: TRBD1; clone size: .; J gene: TRBJ1-1; CDR3 DNA: TGTGCCAGCAGTTCTGGACAGGGAGGGTCCTTGAACACTGAAGCTTTCTTT; CDR3 protein: CASSSGQGGSLNTEAFF
V gene: TRBV24-1; D gene: .; clone size: .; J gene: TRBJ2-7; CDR3 DNA: TGTGCCACCAGTGATAACGCTCCCAACAGCGAGCAGTACTTC; CDR3 protein: CATSDNAPNSEQYF
V gene: TRBV7-8; D gene: .; clone size: .; J gene: TRBJ1-4; CDR3 DNA: TGTGCCAGCAGTAAGCACAGGACAGCAACTAATGAAAAACTGTTTTTT; CDR3 protein: CASSKHRTATNEKLFF
V gene: TRBV2; D gene: .; clone size: .; J gene: TRBJ1-2; CDR3 DNA: TGTGCCAGCAGTGAAGCGCTTCGAGGTCAGACTGGCGGCTACACCTTC; CDR3 protein: CASSEALRGQTGGYTF
V gene: TRBV11-2; D gene: .; clone size: .; J gene: TRBJ2-2; CDR3 DNA: TGTGCCAGCAGCTTAGATCTGAGAACGGGAGCAGCCGGGGAGCTGTTTTTT; CDR3 protein: CASSLDLRTGAAGELFF
V gene: TRBV5-6; D gene: .; clone size: .; J gene: TRBJ1-3; CDR3 DNA: TGTGCCAGCAGCTTGGGAGACTCTGGAAACACCATATATTTT; CDR3 protein: CASSLGDSGNTIYF
V gene: TRBV19; D gene: .; clone size: .; J gene: TRBJ1-3; CDR3 DNA: TGTGCCACTAAAAGACAGTTCTTCTCTGGAAACACCATATATTTT; CDR3 protein: CATKRQFFSGNTIYF
V gene: TRBV6-5; D gene: .; clone size: .; J gene: TRBJ1-4; CDR3 DNA: TGTGCCAGCAGTTACTCGACAGCAACTAATGAAAAACTGTTTTTT; CDR3 protein: CASSYSTATNEKLFF
V gene: TRBV19; D gene: TRBD1; clone size: once; J gene: TRBJ1-2; CDR3 DNA: TGTGCCAGTAGTGTACAGGGGGCAGACGGGTATGGCTACACCTTC; CDR3 protein: CASSVQGADGYGYTF
V gene: TRBV18; D gene: .; clone size: .; J gene: TRBJ1-3; CDR3 DNA: TGTGCCAGCTCACCGCTCGAGTCTACTGGAAACACCATATATTTT; CDR3 protein: CASSPLESTGNTIYF
V gene: TRBV12-5; D gene: .; clone size: .; J gene: TRBJ1-1; CDR3 DNA: TGTGCTAGTGGTTTGTGGGGAGTCACTGAAGCTTTCTTT; CDR3 protein: CASGLWGVTEAFF
V gene: TRBV5-6; D gene: TRBD1; clone size: .; J gene: TRBJ2-2; CDR3 DNA: TGTGCCAGCAGCTTAAGGGGGCTCAGGACCGGGGAGCTGTTTTTT; CDR3 protein: CASSLRGLRTGELFF
V gene: TRBV4-1; D gene: .; clone size: .; J gene: TRBJ1-2; CDR3 DNA: TGCGCCAGCAGCCCCGCGGAGGGGACCCCATTGTATGGCTACACCTTC; CDR3 protein: CASSPAEGTPLYGYTF
V gene: TRBV30; D gene: TRBD2; clone size: .; J gene: TRBJ2-1; CDR3 DNA: TGTGCCTGGAGTGTACGACTAGCGGGGGCGCGGGAGCAGTTCTTC; CDR3 protein: CAWSVRLAGAREQFF
V gene: TRBV4-2; D gene: .; clone size: .; J gene: TRBJ2-5; CDR3 DNA: TGTGCCAGCAGCCGAGGCTCGGGGGACCAAGAGACCCAGTACTTC; CDR3 protein: CASSRGSGDQETQYF
V gene: TRBV19; D gene: .; clone size: .; J gene: TRBJ1-4; CDR3 DNA: TGTGCCAGTAGTAAACAGGGCCCGGCAACTAATGAAAAACTGTTTTTT; CDR3 protein: CASSKQGPATNEKLFF
V gene: TRBV29-1; D gene: TRBD1; clone size: once; J gene: TRBJ1-2; CDR3 DNA: TGCAGCGTCGCACAGGGGCTTAACTATGGCTACACCTTC; CDR3 protein: CSVAQGLNYGYTF
V gene: TRBV9; D gene: .; clone size: .; J gene: TRBJ2-1; CDR3 DNA: TGTGCCAGCAGCGCCTCATCTATGAGTGAGCAGTTCTTC; CDR3 protein: CASSASSMSEQFF
V gene: TRBV2; D gene: TRBD2; clone size: .; J gene: TRBJ2-1; CDR3 DNA: TGTGCCAGCAGTGAAGGCAGCGGGAGGCGCTGGAATGAGCAGTTCTTC; CDR3 protein: CASSEGSGRRWNEQFF
V gene: TRBV27; D gene: .; clone size: .; J gene: TRBJ1-1; CDR3 DNA: TGTGCCAGCAGTCCGCTGACAGTCAACACTGAAGCTTTCTTT; CDR3 protein: CASSPLTVNTEAFF
V gene: TRBV10-1; D gene: TRBD1; clone size: .; J gene: TRBJ1-3; CDR3 DNA: TGCGCCAGTTCCCAGGGGGCAAAGTCTGGAAACACCATATATTTT; CDR3 protein: CASSQGAKSGNTIYF
V gene: TRBV19; D gene: TRBD1; clone size: .; J gene: TRBJ2-7; CDR3 DNA: TGTGCCAGTAGTCCTGAACAGGGGGCCTACGAGCAGTACTTC; CDR3 protein: CASSPEQGAYEQYF
V gene: TRBV11-2; D gene: TRBD2; clone size: .; J gene: TRBJ2-3; CDR3 DNA: TGTGCCAGCAGCGCCGGGGCGGGAGGGCCTACAGATACGCAGTATTTT; CDR3 protein: CASSAGAGGPTDTQYF
V gene: TRBV11-2; D gene: .; clone size: .; J gene: TRBJ2-7; CDR3 DNA: TGTGCCAGCAGCTTAGTCCTCCGGTACGAGCAGTACTTC; CDR3 protein: CASSLVLRYEQYF
V gene: TRBV12-3/TRBV12-4; D gene: .; clone size: .; J gene: TRBJ2-1; CDR3 DNA: TGTGCCAGCAATTCCTACAGGGACAATGAGCAGTTCTTC; CDR3 protein: CASNSYRDNEQFF
V gene: TRBV5-1; D gene: TRBD1; clone size: once; J gene: TRBJ1-3; CDR3 DNA: TGCGCCAGCAGCTCGGTTACAGGGGCATCGGGAAACACCATATATTTT; CDR3 protein: CASSSVTGASGNTIYF
V gene: TRBV7-2; D gene: .; clone size: .; J gene: TRBJ2-1; CDR3 DNA: TGTGCCAGCAGCTTGTCCCGGCAGGGCAATGAGCAGTTCTTC; CDR3 protein: CASSLSRQGNEQFF
V gene: TRBV5-1; D gene: TRBD2; clone size: .; J gene: TRBJ2-3; CDR3 DNA: TGCGCCAGCAGAGGACTAGCGGGGGCCTACACAGATACGCAGTATTTT; CDR3 protein: CASRGLAGAYTDTQYF
V gene: TRBV9; D gene: .; clone size: .; J gene: TRBJ2-3; CDR3 DNA: TGTGCCAGCAGCGTAGGTCCTAGCGGCACAGATACGCAGTATTTT; CDR3 protein: CASSVGPSGTDTQYF
V gene: TRBV5-4; D gene: .; clone size: .; J gene: TRBJ1-1; CDR3 DNA: TGTGCCAGCAGCTTGGTGGGCTGGACTGAAGCTTTCTTT; CDR3 protein: CASSLVGWTEAFF
V gene: TRBV5-8; D gene: TRBD1; clone size: .; J gene: TRBJ1-2; CDR3 DNA: TGTGCCAGCAGATTGCGTGGACAGGGAATTGGTGGCTACACCTTC; CDR3 protein: CASRLRGQGIGGYTF
V gene: TRBV3-1/TRBV3-2; D gene: TRBD1; clone size: once; J gene: TRBJ1-3; CDR3 DNA: TGTGCCAGCAGCCAAGGGCAGGGGGCCGGCACCATATATTTT; CDR3 protein: CASSQGQGAGTIYF
V gene: TRBV6-5; D gene: TRBD1; clone size: .; J gene: TRBJ1-1; CDR3 DNA: TGTGCCAGCAAACGGACAGGGGGATCAAACACTGAAGCTTTCTTT; CDR3 protein: CASKRTGGSNTEAFF
V gene: TRBV4-1; D gene: TRBD1; clone size: .; J gene: TRBJ1-5; CDR3 DNA: TGCGCCAGCAGCGCCATAGGACAGGGGGATCAGCCCCAGCATTTT; CDR3 protein: CASSAIGQGDQPQHF
V gene: TRBV4-1; D gene: .; clone size: .; J gene: TRBJ1-2; CDR3 DNA: TGCGCCAGCAGCCAGGGGGGGACCCTTAATGGCTACACCTTC; CDR3 protein: CASSQGGTLNGYTF
V gene: TRBV19; D gene: TRBD1; clone size: .; J gene: TRBJ2-7; CDR3 DNA: TGTGCCAGTAGGACTTTGACAGGGACCGAGCAGTACTTC; CDR3 protein: CASRTLTGTEQYF
V gene: TRBV7-2; D gene: .; clone size: once; J gene: TRBJ2-7; CDR3 DNA: TGTGCCAGCAGGTCGGGACTCAGCCTCGAGCAGTACTTC; CDR3 protein: CASRSGLSLEQYF